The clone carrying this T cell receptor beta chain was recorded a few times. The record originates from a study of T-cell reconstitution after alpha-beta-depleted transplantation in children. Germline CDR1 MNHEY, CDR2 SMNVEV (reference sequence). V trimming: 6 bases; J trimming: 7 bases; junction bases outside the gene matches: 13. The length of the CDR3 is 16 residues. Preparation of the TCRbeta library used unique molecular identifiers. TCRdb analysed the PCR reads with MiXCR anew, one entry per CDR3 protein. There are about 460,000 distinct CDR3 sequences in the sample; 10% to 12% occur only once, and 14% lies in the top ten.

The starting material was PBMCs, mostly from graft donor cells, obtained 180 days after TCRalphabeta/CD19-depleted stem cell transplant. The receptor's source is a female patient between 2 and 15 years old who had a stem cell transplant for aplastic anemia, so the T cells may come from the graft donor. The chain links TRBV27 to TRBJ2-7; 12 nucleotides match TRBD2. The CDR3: CASRELAGGHPREQYF. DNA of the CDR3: TGTGCCAGCAGGGAACTAGCGGGAGGCCATCCTAGGGAGCAGTACTTC.